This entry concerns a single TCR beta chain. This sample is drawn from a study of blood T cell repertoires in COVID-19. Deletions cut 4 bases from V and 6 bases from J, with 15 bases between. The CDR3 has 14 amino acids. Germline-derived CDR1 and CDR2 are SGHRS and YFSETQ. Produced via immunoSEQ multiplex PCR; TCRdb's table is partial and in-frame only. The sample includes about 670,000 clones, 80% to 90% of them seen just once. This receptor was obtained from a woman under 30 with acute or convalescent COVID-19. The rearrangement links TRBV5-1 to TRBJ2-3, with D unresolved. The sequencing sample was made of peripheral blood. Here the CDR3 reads CASSPSPHGDTQYF. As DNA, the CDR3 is TGCGCCAGCAGCCCAAGCCCGCACGGGGATACGCAGTATTTT.